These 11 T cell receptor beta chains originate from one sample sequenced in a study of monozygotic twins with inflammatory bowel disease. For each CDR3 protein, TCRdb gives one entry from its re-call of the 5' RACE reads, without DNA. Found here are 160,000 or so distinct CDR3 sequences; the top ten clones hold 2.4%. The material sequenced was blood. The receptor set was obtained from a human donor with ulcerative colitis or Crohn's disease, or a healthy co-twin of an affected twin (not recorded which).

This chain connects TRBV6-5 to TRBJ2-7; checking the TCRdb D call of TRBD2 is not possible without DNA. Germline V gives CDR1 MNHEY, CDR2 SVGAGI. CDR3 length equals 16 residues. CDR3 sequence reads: CASSSSSGRVANEQYF.

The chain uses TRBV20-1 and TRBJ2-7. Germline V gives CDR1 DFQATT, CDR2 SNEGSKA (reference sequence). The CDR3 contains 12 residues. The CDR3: CSARVPAGEQYF.

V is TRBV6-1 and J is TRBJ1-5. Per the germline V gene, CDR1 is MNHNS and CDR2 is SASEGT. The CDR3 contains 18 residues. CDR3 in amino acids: CASSEGRLNRASNQPQHF.

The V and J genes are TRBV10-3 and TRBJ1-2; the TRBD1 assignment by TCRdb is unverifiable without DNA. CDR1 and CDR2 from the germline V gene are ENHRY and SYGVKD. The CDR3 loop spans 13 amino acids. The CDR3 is CAISDDGGRGYTF.

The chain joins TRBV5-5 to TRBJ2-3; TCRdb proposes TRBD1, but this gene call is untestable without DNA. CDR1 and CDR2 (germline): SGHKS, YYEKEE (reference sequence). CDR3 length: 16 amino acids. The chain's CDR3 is CASSFGPGQGSLPQYF.

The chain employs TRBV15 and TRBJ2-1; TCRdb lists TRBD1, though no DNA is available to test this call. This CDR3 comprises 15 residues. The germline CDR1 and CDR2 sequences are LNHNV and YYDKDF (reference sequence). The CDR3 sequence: CATSRGPAGYNEQFF.

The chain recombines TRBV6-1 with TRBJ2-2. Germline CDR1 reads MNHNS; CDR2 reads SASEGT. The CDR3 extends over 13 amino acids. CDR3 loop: CASSVNGGGELFF.

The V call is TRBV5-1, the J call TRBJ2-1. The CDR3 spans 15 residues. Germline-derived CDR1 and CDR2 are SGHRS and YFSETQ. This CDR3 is CASSPQYGSYNEQFF.

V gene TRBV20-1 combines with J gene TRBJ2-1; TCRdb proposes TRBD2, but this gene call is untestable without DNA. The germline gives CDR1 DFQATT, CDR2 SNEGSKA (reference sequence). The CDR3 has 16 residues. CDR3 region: CSAQSQAGESYNEQFF.

CDR3 sequence: CASSLAAGLNIQYF. The chain couples TRBV7-8 to TRBJ2-4; checking the TCRdb D call of TRBD2 is not possible without DNA. This CDR3 is built from 14 residues. Germline loops: CDR1 SGHVS, CDR2 FQNEAQ.

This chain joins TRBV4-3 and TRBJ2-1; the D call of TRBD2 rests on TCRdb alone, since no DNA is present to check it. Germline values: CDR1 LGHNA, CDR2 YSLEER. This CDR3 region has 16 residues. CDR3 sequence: CASSRPTSGGTNEQFF.